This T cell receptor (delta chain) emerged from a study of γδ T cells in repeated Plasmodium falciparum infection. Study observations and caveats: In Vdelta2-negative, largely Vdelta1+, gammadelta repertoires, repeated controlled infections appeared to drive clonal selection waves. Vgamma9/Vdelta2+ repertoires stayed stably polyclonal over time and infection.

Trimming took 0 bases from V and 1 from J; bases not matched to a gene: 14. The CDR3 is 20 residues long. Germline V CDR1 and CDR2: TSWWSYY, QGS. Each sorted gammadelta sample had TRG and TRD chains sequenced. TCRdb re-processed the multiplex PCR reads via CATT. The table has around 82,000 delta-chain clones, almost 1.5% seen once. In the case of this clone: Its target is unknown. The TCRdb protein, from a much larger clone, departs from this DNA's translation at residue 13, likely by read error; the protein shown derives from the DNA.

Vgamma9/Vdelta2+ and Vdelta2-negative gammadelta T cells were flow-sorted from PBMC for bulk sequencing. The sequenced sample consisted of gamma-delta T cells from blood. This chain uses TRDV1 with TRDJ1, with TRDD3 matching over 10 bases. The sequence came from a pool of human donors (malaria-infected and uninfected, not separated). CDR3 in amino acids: CALGELFLGGYVLGTDKLIF. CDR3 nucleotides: TGTGCTCTTGGGGAACTTTTCCTCGGGGGATACGTGTTGGGCACCGATAAACTCATCTTT.